This is a list of T cell receptor beta chains from one sample in a study of shared clonotypes between healthy human individuals. TCRdb keeps only in-frame clones here, not all; method: immunoSEQ multiplex PCR. In the table there are 450,000 to 550,000 clones, about four fifths of which are singletons. What was sequenced was PBMCs. Every receptor here comes from a woman aged 40 to 50 in good health. Some clones in this sample may be carry-over from other donors' samples. The CDR3 runs from the conserved cysteine through the conserved F or W. A D gene is named only where the DNA matches it firmly. Size tells how often a clone was seen (once, few, many) or the class of an expanded clone, and some rows leave it out.

D gene	V gene	J gene	clone size	CDR3 DNA	CDR3 protein
TRBD1	TRBV30	TRBJ1-3	few	TGTGCCTGGAGTGCCGACAGGGGGATCGGAAACACCATATATTTT	CAWSADRGIGNTIYF
NA	TRBV7-9	TRBJ2-2	NA	TGTGCCAGCAGCTTAGTCGTACGGGAGTGGTCCGGGGAGCTGTTTTTT	CASSLVVREWSGELFF
NA	TRBV6-1	TRBJ1-1	NA	TGTGCCAGCAGTGAGGTGGGAGCTTTCTTT	CASSEVGAFF
NA	TRBV5-4	TRBJ2-2	few	TGTGCCAGCAGCCGAGGGACTCGAGACACCAGGGAGCTGTTTTTT	CASSRGTRDTRELFF
NA	TRBV6-5	TRBJ2-7	NA	TGTGCCAGCATCCGGGACGAGAGCTCCTACGAGCAGTACTTC	CASIRDESSYEQYF
TRBD1	TRBV28	TRBJ1-5	NA	TGTGCCAGCAGGTCAGGGGGGGAGAATCAGCCCCAGCATTTT	CASRSGGENQPQHF
NA	TRBV10-3	TRBJ2-1	once	TGTGCCATCAGCGACTCCTACAATGAGCAGTTCTTC	CAISDSYNEQFF
NA	TRBV13	TRBJ2-3	few	TGTGCCAGCAGCTCCCGATCTAGCACAGATACGCAGTATTTT	CASSSRSSTDTQYF
NA	TRBV7-9	TRBJ2-2	NA	TGTGCCAGCAGCTTAGCGGGAGGCTTTAAAAACACCGGGGAGCTGTTTTTT	CASSLAGGFKNTGELFF
NA	TRBV7-8	TRBJ2-7	NA	TGTGCCAGCAGCTTATTTCCGGGAACCTATTCCTACGAGCAGTACTTC	CASSLFPGTYSYEQYF
TRBD1	TRBV5-5	TRBJ2-5	NA	TGTGCCAGCAGCTTCTGGGACAGGGTAGAGACCCAGTACTTC	CASSFWDRVETQYF
TRBD2	TRBV28	TRBJ2-3	few	TGTGCCAGCAGATCGACTAGCGGGAGTCGGGATACGCAGTATTTT	CASRSTSGSRDTQYF
TRBD2	TRBV29-1	TRBJ2-5	NA	TGCAGCGTTGGACCGGGACTAGCTCAGCAAGAGACCCAGTACTTC	CSVGPGLAQQETQYF
NA	TRBV30	TRBJ2-1	NA	TGTGCCTGGAACGGGGCCTACTCCTACAATGAGCAGTTCTTC	CAWNGAYSYNEQFF
NA	TRBV15	TRBJ2-7	NA	TGTGCCACCAGCTACATCGGACAGGGAGGGAACGAGCAGTACTTC	CATSYIGQGGNEQYF
TRBD1	TRBV11-1	TRBJ2-7	NA	TGTGCCAGCAGCCTACGACAGGGTTCCTACGAGCAGTACTTC	CASSLRQGSYEQYF
NA	TRBV19	TRBJ2-4	NA	TGTGCCAGTAGCTCTCTTTGGGGTTACAAAAACATTCAGTACTTC	CASSSLWGYKNIQYF
NA	TRBV4-3	TRBJ2-7	NA	TGCGCCAGCAGCCAAGATCAGGGGCTCCACGAGCAGTACTTC	CASSQDQGLHEQYF
NA	TRBV18	TRBJ1-4	once	TGTGCCAGCTCACCATACCCCCTTACCGGGATGGGGGGTGAAAAACTGTTTTTT	CASSPYPLTGMGGEKLFF
NA	TRBV28	TRBJ1-2	few	TGTGCCAGCTCTGTGACTAACTATGGCTACACCTTC	CASSVTNYGYTF
TRBD2	TRBV27	TRBJ2-1	NA	TGTGCCAGCAGAGGTAGCGGGAGGGAGAATGAGCAGTTCTTC	CASRGSGRENEQFF
TRBD2	TRBV6-1	TRBJ2-7	NA	TGTGCCAGCAGGCCAGGGACTAGCGATTACGAGCAGTACTTC	CASRPGTSDYEQYF